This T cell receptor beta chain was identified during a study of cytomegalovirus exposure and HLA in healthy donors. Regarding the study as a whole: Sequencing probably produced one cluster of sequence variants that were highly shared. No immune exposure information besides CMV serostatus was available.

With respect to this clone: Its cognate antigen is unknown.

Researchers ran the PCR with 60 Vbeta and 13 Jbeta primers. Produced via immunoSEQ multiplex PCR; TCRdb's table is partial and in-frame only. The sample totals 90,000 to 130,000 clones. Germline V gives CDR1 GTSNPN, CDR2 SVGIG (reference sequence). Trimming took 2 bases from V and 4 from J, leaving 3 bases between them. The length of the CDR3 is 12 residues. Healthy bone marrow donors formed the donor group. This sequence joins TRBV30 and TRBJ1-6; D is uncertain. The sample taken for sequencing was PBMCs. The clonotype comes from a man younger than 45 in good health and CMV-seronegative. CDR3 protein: CAWSPYNSPLHF. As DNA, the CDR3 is TGTGCCTGGAGTCCGTATAATTCACCCCTCCACTTT.